This TCR beta chain was sequenced during a study of CD8 T cells in Susac syndrome. Points from the study as a whole: The study admitted that it had a relatively small number of individuals in its TCR sequencing and HLA analysis.

This clonotype was recorded once. Its specificity is unknown. Reverse transcription of roughly 0.5 to 1 ug RNA used random hexamers. TCR beta CDR3 was amplified by immunoSEQ covering 54 Vbeta and 13 Jbeta. Using its own MiXCR run on the immunoSEQ multiplex PCR reads, TCRdb lists one record per CDR3 protein. The data show some 400,000 distinct CDR3 sequences, with 75% to 90% seen just once and 0.12% held by the top ten. This CDR3 spans 16 amino acids. Trimming took 3 bases from V and 0 from J; bases not matched to a gene: 7. Germline CDR1 DFQATT, CDR2 SNEGSKA (reference sequence). The multiple sclerosis controls were treatment-naive patients, and their relapsing-remitting disease was stable or active. TEMRA cells were FACS-enriched, with CD8+ and CD4+ T cells isolated negatively.

The V and J genes are TRBV20-1 and TRBJ2-7, with 11 bases that match TRBD1. The clonotype originates from a human donor with multiple sclerosis. Specimen: CD8+ T cells from PBMCs. The CDR3 sequence: CSARGTGGTSSYEQYF. Written as DNA, the CDR3 is TGCAGTGCTAGGGGGACAGGGGGTACAAGCTCCTACGAGCAGTACTTC.